The next 11 T cell receptor beta chains were all read from a single sample in a study of blood T cell repertoires in COVID-19. Here immunoSEQ multiplex PCR was the method, and the copy in TCRdb shows in-frame clones only, minus some. The sample carries 410,000 or so clones, 89% recorded once. Specimen: peripheral blood. The receptor set was obtained from a middle-aged woman with COVID-19, enrolled during active disease.

CDR3 in amino acids: CASSVDAGGSNTGELFF. In nucleotides, the CDR3 is TGTGCCAGCAGCGTAGATGCGGGGGGCTCGAACACCGGGGAGCTGTTTTTT. The chain carries TRBV9 and TRBJ2-2, with TRBD2 matching over 8 bases. J was trimmed by 0 bases and V by 0 bases; bases with no gene match: 4. CDR1 SGDLS and CDR2 YYNGEE come from the germline V gene. The CDR3 consists of 17 residues.

The V and J genes are TRBV19 and TRBJ1-1, with 9 nucleotides matching TRBD1. The V segment lost 1 base and the J segment 4 bases; nucleotides outside the gene matches: 7. The germline CDR1 and CDR2 sequences are LNHDA and SQIVND (reference sequence). The length of the CDR3 is 16 residues. CDR3 region: CASSIGAGQGVTEAFF. The CDR3 coding sequence is TGTGCCAGTAGTATAGGCGCGGGACAGGGTGTCACTGAAGCTTTCTTT.

The rearrangement links TRBV20-1 to TRBJ2-1; 9 bases are shared with TRBD1. V shed 6 bases, J shed 6 bases, and the junction held 0 bases outside the gene matches. Germline CDR1 reads DFQATT; CDR2 reads SNEGSKA (reference sequence). The CDR3 is 11 amino acids. The CDR3 reads CSADRGNEQFF. CDR3 DNA: TGCAGTGCGGACAGGGGCAATGAGCAGTTCTTC.

V is TRBV2 and J is TRBJ1-2; D gene ambiguous. This CDR3 has 13 amino acids. Germline CDR1 SNHLY, CDR2 FYNNEI. V dropped 0 bases and J dropped 8 bases, with 10 bases sitting between them. The CDR3 region has the DNA TGTGCCAGCAGTGAAGCATCGTGGGCGGGCTACACCTTC. Translated, it gives CASSEASWAGYTF.

Of note for this clone: This specimen includes other DNA sequences encoding the same CDR3. The chain uses TRBV5-1 and TRBJ1-1, with TRBD1 as a possible D gene (5 bases). Germline V lookup: CDR1 SGHRS, CDR2 YFSETQ. Trimming removed 1 base from V and 3 bases from J, with 7 bases in between. This CDR3 is 13 amino acids long. The CDR3 DNA reads as TGCGCCAGCAGCTTGAAACAGGACACTGAAGCTTTCTTT. Its translation is CASSLKQDTEAFF.

The sample holds a few counts of this clone. The chain links TRBV6-5 to TRBJ2-1; 11 bases match TRBD2. The CDR3 is made up of 15 amino acids. With 4 bases clipped from V and 6 bases from J, the junction kept 5 bases outside the gene matches. CDR1 is MNHEY, CDR2 SVGAGI, per germline. CDR3: CASSSSGTSGNEQFF. CDR3 bases: TGTGCCAGCAGTTCCTCCGGGACTAGCGGCAATGAGCAGTTCTTC.

The table lists this clone with a count of one. The chain is built from TRBV7-9 and TRBJ1-2; D not certain. The CDR3 extends over 15 amino acids. V shed 1 base and J shed 4 bases, with 13 bases lying between them. Germline V gene sequence: CDR1 SEHNR, CDR2 FQNEAQ (reference sequence). As DNA, the CDR3 is TGTGCCAGCAGCTTAGGGGTCTATTCGGGCTATGGCTACACCTTC. This sequence encodes CASSLGVYSGYGYTF.

The rearrangement joins TRBV6-5 to TRBJ1-1; D is perhaps TRBD1 (5 bases). Germline assignment: CDR1 MNHEY and CDR2 SVGAGI. This CDR3 has 13 amino acids. Trimming took 7 bases from V and 8 from J, leaving 17 bases between them. The CDR3 region has the DNA TGTGCCAGCACCCCGGGGGACCACCGCGAAGCTTTCTTT. This sequence encodes CASTPGDHREAFF.

The chain employs TRBV11-3 and TRBJ2-5; 9 positions agree with TRBD2. This CDR3 region has 17 residues. V gave up 2 bases and J gave up 0 bases; unmatched junction bases: 7. Germline V gene sequence: CDR1 SGHNT, CDR2 YENEEA. The CDR3 DNA reads TGTGCCAGCAGCTTATCCCGCGGGGGGGGGTACCAAGAGACCCAGTACTTC. This sequence encodes CASSLSRGGGYQETQYF. The full variable domain, its missing parts supplied by reference TRBV11-3 and TRBJ2-5, is EAGVVQSPRYKIIEKKQPVAFWCNPISGHNTLYWYLQNLGQGPELLIRYENEEAVDDSQLPKDRFSAERLKGVDSTLKIQPAELGDSAVYLCASSLSRGGGYQETQYFGPGTRLLVL.

J is TRBJ2-1 and V is TRBV6-4, with TRBD2 matching over 10 bases. The CDR3 has 15 residues. J was trimmed by 7 bases and V by 0 bases; bases with no gene match: 3. Per germline, CDR1 MRHNA and CDR2 SNTAGT. The CDR3 DNA is TGTGCCAGCAGTGACTCAACTAGCGGGGAGAATGAGCAGTTCTTC. This sequence encodes CASSDSTSGENEQFF.

The chain links TRBV5-1 to TRBJ1-1, with 8 bases lining up with TRBD1. This CDR3 spans 14 amino acids. Germline V lookup: CDR1 SGHRS, CDR2 YFSETQ. V gave up 4 bases and J gave up 1 base; unmatched junction bases: 3. Written as DNA, the CDR3 is TGCGCCAGCAGCGTGGGGACAGGGAACACTGAAGCTTTCTTT. Encoded protein: CASSVGTGNTEAFF.